The 18 T cell receptor beta chains presented below share a single source sample, sequenced in a study of cytomegalovirus exposure and HLA in healthy donors. Use of 60 Vbeta and 13 Jbeta primers characterized the PCR. Some clones are missing from TCRdb's copy, which holds only in-frame ones; the method was immunoSEQ multiplex PCR. The sample contains about 84,000 clones, less than 80% of which appear only once. The sequencing input was PBMCs. These TCRs come from a woman aged 40 to 49 in good health and CMV-seropositive.

The rearrangement joins TRBV13 to TRBJ1-1; D is unclear. Trimming cost V 4 bases and J 6 bases, with 6 bases left between them. CDR1 is PRHDT and CDR2 is FYEKMQ in the germline V gene (reference sequence). This CDR3 has 11 amino acids. The CDR3 here is CASSWEPEAFF. The CDR3 coding sequence is TGTGCCAGCAGCTGGGAGCCTGAAGCTTTCTTT.

The rearrangement uses TRBV5-6 and TRBJ2-5, with 11 bases that match TRBD2. From germline, CDR1 is SGHDT and CDR2 YYEEEE. The CDR3 has 16 residues. V shed 5 bases and J 1 base; nucleotides not matched to a gene: 7. CDR3 nucleotides: TGTGCCAGCAGGCTACTAGCGGGAGTCTTCCAAGAGACCCAGTACTTC. It encodes CASRLLAGVFQETQYF.

Here the CDR3 reads CASSPGPGQGGDTQYF. In nucleotides, the CDR3 is TGTGCCAGCTCACCCGGTCCCGGACAGGGGGGAGATACGCAGTATTTT. The chain employs TRBV18 and TRBJ2-3, with 10 bases fitting TRBD1. CDR1 and CDR2 (germline): KGHSH, LQKENI. Losses at the gene ends were 3 bases for V and 5 bases for J; bases not matched to a gene: 8. The CDR3 covers 16 residues.

The chain uses TRBV27 and TRBJ2-1, with TRBD1 identical over 7 bases. The J segment lost 0 bases and the V segment lost 6 bases, leaving 8 bases of the junction unmatched. Germline CDR1 is MNHEY and CDR2 is SMNVEV (reference sequence). The CDR3 contains 16 residues. The CDR3 region is CASSRQGFGSYNEQFF. CDR3 bases: TGTGCCAGCAGCCGACAGGGTTTCGGCTCCTACAATGAGCAGTTCTTC.

The CDR3 nucleotides read TGTGCCAGCAGTTTTAGCGGGAGCTCCTACAATGAGCAGTTCTTC. This translates into CASSFSGSSYNEQFF. J is TRBJ2-1 and V is TRBV27; TRBD2 aligns across 9 bases. The CDR3 extends over 15 amino acids. CDR1 is MNHEY, CDR2 SMNVEV, per germline (reference sequence). Losses at the gene ends were 3 bases for V and 0 bases for J; bases not matched to a gene: 0.

V and J are TRBV28 and TRBJ2-7, with 8 positions matching TRBD2. The germline CDR1 and CDR2 sequences are MDHEN and SYDVKM. The CDR3 consists of 14 residues. With V trimmed by 6 bases and J by 3 bases, 7 bases remained unmatched. Here the CDR3 reads CASRRGRGGYEQYF. The CDR3 region has the DNA TGTGCCAGCAGGCGCGGTCGGGGGGGCTACGAGCAGTACTTC. The whole variable domain, filled in from reference TRBV28 and TRBJ2-7, reads DVKVTQSSRYLVKRTGEKVFLECVQDMDHENMFWYRQDPGLGLRLIYFSYDVKMKEKGDIPEGYSVSREKKERFSLILESASTNQTSMYLCASRRGRGGYEQYFGPGTRLTVT.

This chain connects TRBV25-1 to TRBJ1-5; the match to TRBD1 covers 10 bases. Looked up from germline, CDR1 is MGHDK and CDR2 is SYGVNS. The CDR3 has 18 residues. With 5 bases clipped from V and 2 bases from J, the junction kept 12 bases outside the gene matches. The CDR3 DNA reads TGTGCCAGCAGTCAAACCGGGACAGGGGATTGGGGCAATCAGCCCCAGCATTTT. Translating it yields CASSQTGTGDWGNQPQHF.

The chain employs TRBV9 and TRBJ2-5; a possible D gene is TRBD2 (5 bases). CDR1 SGDLS and CDR2 YYNGEE come from the germline V gene. Trimming left V 0 bases short and J 5 bases short, with 8 bases between. CDR3 length equals 13 residues. This CDR3 is CASSVDGIETQYF. CDR3 nucleotides: TGTGCCAGCAGCGTAGACGGGATCGAGACCCAGTACTTC.

The chain recombines TRBV6-5 with TRBJ2-7, with D unresolved. V was pared by 0 bases and J by 3 bases, with 12 bases between. CDR3 length: 15 residues. Germline CDR1 MNHEY, CDR2 SVGAGI. The CDR3 DNA reads as TGTGCCAGCAGTTACTCCGATAGAGCATACTACGAGCAGTACTTC. It yields the protein CASSYSDRAYYEQYF.

The gene calls are TRBV10-3 and TRBJ2-7; 10 positions match TRBD2. Germline V lookup: CDR1 ENHRY, CDR2 SYGVKD. CDR3 length equals 14 residues. Trimming removed 5 bases from V and 4 bases from J; junction bases left unmatched: 5. CDR3 coding DNA: TGTGCCATCAGTAACCCGGGACTAGCGTACGAGCAGTACTTC. It translates to CAISNPGLAYEQYF.

The V call is TRBV19, the J call TRBJ2-3, with TRBD1 matching over 9 bases. The trim removed 11 bases at V and 2 bases at J, leaving 20 bases unmatched. This CDR3 spans 18 amino acids. Germline V gene lookup returns CDR1 LNHDA and CDR2 SQIVND (reference sequence). CDR3 DNA: TGTGCCTCCTCTCCAGGGACAGGGTTAATTCCCACCACAGATACGCAGTATTTT. This gives the protein CASSPGTGLIPTTDTQYF.

In its sample, this clone was seen a few times. The chain uses TRBV6-5 and TRBJ1-1; 8 bases line up with TRBD1. The CDR3 has 15 amino acids. V lost 5 bases to trimming and J lost 5 bases; unmatched junction nucleotides: 10. Germline assignment: CDR1 MNHEY and CDR2 SVGAGI. The CDR3, as DNA: TGTGCCAGCAGTGGGGACAGGAATCCTGGGACTGAAGCTTTCTTT. Protein: CASSGDRNPGTEAFF.

In DNA form, the CDR3 reads TGTGCCAGCAGCCCGGGGGGTTGGCAGACGAGCTCCTACGAGCAGTACTTC. It yields the protein CASSPGGWQTSSYEQYF. The chain combines TRBV7-2 with TRBJ2-7, with 7 bases lining up with TRBD2. The length of the CDR3 is 17 residues. V shed 5 bases and J 0 bases; nucleotides not matched to a gene: 13. Germline-derived CDR1 and CDR2 are SGHTA and FQGNSA.

This clone was recorded a few times. The rearrangement uses TRBV7-3 and TRBJ2-6, with 8 nucleotides matching TRBD1. Germline-derived CDR1 and CDR2 are SGHTA and FQGTGA. V was pared by 4 bases and J by 2 bases, with 7 bases of the junction left unmatched. The CDR3 covers 17 residues. The CDR3 spells CASSSDRERAGANVLTF. The CDR3 DNA sequence: TGTGCCAGCAGCTCGGACAGGGAGCGTGCTGGGGCCAACGTCCTGACTTTC.

This clone was counted once. V and J are TRBV27 and TRBJ2-6, with TRBD1 matching over 9 bases. CDR3 length: 17 amino acids. V shed 4 bases, J shed 4 bases, and the junction held 8 bases outside the gene matches. Germline CDR1 is MNHEY and CDR2 is SMNVEV (reference sequence). The CDR3, as DNA: TGTGCCAGCAGTTCCGCCACAGGGGGCTACGGGGCCAACGTCCTGACTTTC. Translating it yields CASSSATGGYGANVLTF.

The gene calls are TRBV7-2 and TRBJ2-3; tentatively, D is TRBD1 (6 bases). V gave up 1 base and J gave up 0 bases, with 14 bases separating them. CDR1 SGHTA and CDR2 FQGNSA come from the germline V gene. CDR3 length: 17 residues. The CDR3 DNA reads as TGTGCCAGCAGCTTAGTGTTGGGTAGGGGGAGCACAGATACGCAGTATTTT. Translated, it gives CASSLVLGRGSTDTQYF.

This chain uses TRBV18 with TRBJ2-7, with 10 bases matching TRBD1. Trimming took 2 bases from V and 1 from J; bases not matched to a gene: 2. Germline V gives CDR1 KGHSH, CDR2 LQKENI. CDR3 length: 15 amino acids. The CDR3 DNA follows: TGTGCCAGCTCACCAGGGACAGGGGTGTCCTACGAGCAGTACTTC. This translates into CASSPGTGVSYEQYF.

The chain links TRBV25-1 to TRBJ2-5; weak D call: TRBD1 (5 bases). The V end lost 2 bases, the J end lost 4 bases, and 14 bases lay between the germline ends. Germline CDR1 is MGHDK and CDR2 is SYGVNS. The CDR3 is 15 residues long. Here the CDR3 reads CASSEGVYGAETQYF. CDR3 DNA sequence: TGTGCCAGCAGTGAAGGGGTCTATGGGGCAGAGACCCAGTACTTC.